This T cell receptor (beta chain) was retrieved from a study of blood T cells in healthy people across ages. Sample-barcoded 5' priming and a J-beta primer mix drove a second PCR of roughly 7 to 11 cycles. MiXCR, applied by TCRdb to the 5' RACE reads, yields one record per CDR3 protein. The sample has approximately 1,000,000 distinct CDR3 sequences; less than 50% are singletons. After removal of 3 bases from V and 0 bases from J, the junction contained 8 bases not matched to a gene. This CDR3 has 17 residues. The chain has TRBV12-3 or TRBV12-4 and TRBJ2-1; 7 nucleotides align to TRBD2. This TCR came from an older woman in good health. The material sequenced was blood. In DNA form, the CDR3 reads TGTGCCAGCAGTTTCTGGGCTAGCGGAAGCTCCTACAATGAGCAGTTCTTC. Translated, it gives CASSFWASGSSYNEQFF.